The clone carrying this TCR beta chain was seen repeatedly, ten times or more. Its target is unknown. The sample originates from a study of T cells in Graves' hyperthyroidism and ophthalmopathy. Points from the study as a whole: The model forecast ophthalmopathy, anticipating it by a median about six months before onset.

RNA transcripts gave rise to amplified TCR beta CDR3 regions. The TCR CDR3 first-round RT-PCR relied on the HTBI primer set. TCRdb reprocessed the multiplex PCR reads via MiXCR and lists one record per CDR3 protein. The sample lists around 600,000 distinct CDR3 sequences; approximately 15% were seen once. The germline gives CDR1 SGHTA, CDR2 FQGNSA. The CDR3 is made up of 17 amino acids. V gave up 5 bases and J gave up 9 bases; unmatched junction bases: 17. The source material was blood. The chain joins TRBV7-2 to TRBJ2-3; TRBD2 aligns across 10 bases. The receptor was derived from a woman between 50 and 59 years old with Graves' ophthalmopathy. The CDR3 region is CASSPRRTSGVTGTQYF. In DNA form, the CDR3 reads TGTGCCAGCAGCCCACGACGGACTAGCGGTGTCACTGGGACGCAGTATTTT.